Below are 29 T cell receptor beta chains sequenced from a single sample in a study of T-cell reconstitution after alpha-beta-depleted transplantation in children (dated by TCRdb to 2015 to 2016). The treatment or condition label for this specimen denotes: allogeneic hematopoietic cell transplantation with graft depleted of TCRalphabeta T cells and CD19 B cells. The library came from PCR. Sequencing relied on an Illumina HiSeq 2500. TCR libraries were prepared with molecular barcoding, using unique molecular identifiers to normalize TCRbeta repertoire quantification. Starting from the raw public reads, TCRdb applied fastp trimming at Q25, assembled clones with MiXCR and retained in-frame beta chains. A single entry per CDR3 protein holds the most common genes and DNA from its merged rows. The sample yields about 980,000 distinct CDR3 sequences; about 29% were counted once. The ten largest clones capture approximately 30% of the sample.

The sequencing here drew on PBMCs, mostly from graft donor cells, taken 360 days after TCRalphabeta/CD19-depleted stem cell transplant. The receptors were sampled from a boy in the first two years of life who had a stem cell transplant for SCID, so the T cells may come from the graft donor.

V is TRBV6-5 and J is TRBJ1-4, with 7 bases aligning to TRBD1. This CDR3 is 14 amino acids long. V lost 2 bases and J lost 6; bases outside the gene matches: 3. Germline CDR1 MNHEY, CDR2 SVGAGI. In nucleotides, the CDR3 is TGTGCCAGCAGTTACCGGGACAGCGATGAAAAACTGTTTTTT. Translated: CASSYRDSDEKLFF.

The CDR3 DNA reads TGCGCCAGCAGCTTGGGGACAGGGAGACTACACAATGAGCAGTTCTTC. Its protein product is CASSLGTGRLHNEQFF. The J gene is TRBJ2-1, the V gene TRBV5-1; 8 nucleotides line up with TRBD1. The CDR3 has 16 amino acids. J lost 5 bases, V lost 0 bases, and 7 bases had no gene match. In germline, CDR1 is SGHRS, CDR2 YFSETQ.

This clonotype appeared a few times. The chain employs TRBV13 and TRBJ1-4, with D hard to call. V was pared by 2 bases and J by 5 bases, with 9 bases between. The CDR3 spans 14 residues. Looked up from germline, CDR1 is PRHDT and CDR2 is FYEKMQ (reference sequence). The CDR3 nucleotides read TGTGCCAGCAGCTTATGGCGGAAAAATGAAAAACTGTTTTTT. It translates to CASSLWRKNEKLFF.

There are a few counts of this clonotype. The chain carries TRBV28 and TRBJ2-4; 9 bases agree with TRBD1. This CDR3 is 14 amino acids long. V trimming: 4 bases; J trimming: 9 bases; junction bases outside the gene matches: 7. CDR1 is MDHEN and CDR2 is SYDVKM in the germline V gene. The CDR3: CASSSGGQGTIQYF. The CDR3 region has the DNA TGTGCCAGCAGTTCCGGGGGACAGGGAACCATTCAGTACTTC.

This CDR3 reads CASSYPAHDSGELFF. In nucleotides, the CDR3 is TGTGCCAGCAGCTACCCAGCCCACGATTCCGGGGAGCTGTTTTTT. The chain is built from TRBV7-9 and TRBJ2-2; D uncertain. Deletions cut 4 bases from V and 6 bases from J, with 15 bases between. The germline V gene has CDR1 SEHNR and CDR2 FQNEAQ (reference sequence). CDR3 length: 15 amino acids.

The DNA of the CDR3 is TGCAGTGGTAAAAGGGATAGCACAGATACGCAGTATTTT. As protein: CSGKRDSTDTQYF. The chain employs TRBV20-1 and TRBJ2-3, with D hard to call. The CDR3 covers 13 residues. Germline V gene sequence: CDR1 DFQATT, CDR2 SNEGSKA (reference sequence). Trimming removed 7 bases at V and 0 bases at J, with 11 bases between.

This clonotype was seen a handful of times. The chain combines TRBV10-2 with TRBJ2-1; 8 positions agree with TRBD2. The CDR3 runs to 14 residues. Germline V CDR1 and CDR2: WSHSY, SAAADI. The V segment lost 10 bases and the J segment 3 bases; nucleotides outside the gene matches: 8. The CDR3 bases are TGCGCCATCGGGGTTAGCGGGGACTACAATGAGCAGTTCTTC. Residues: CAIGVSGDYNEQFF.

The rearrangement joins TRBV11-2 to TRBJ1-1, with D unclear. The ends were cut back, 3 bases at V and 1 base at J, with 9 bases in the middle. The CDR3 length is 14 residues. In germline, CDR1 is SGHAT, CDR2 FQNNGV. CDR3 region: CASSFLQPNTEAFF. The CDR3 DNA follows: TGTGCCAGCAGCTTCCTACAACCGAACACTGAAGCTTTCTTT.

The J gene is TRBJ2-7, the V gene TRBV28, with 7 bases matching TRBD2. Losses at the gene ends were 8 bases for V and 3 bases for J; bases not matched to a gene: 13. This CDR3 comprises 15 residues. The germline CDR1 and CDR2 sequences are MDHEN and SYDVKM. CDR3 DNA sequence: TGTGCCAGCGGCCCGCCGCTGGGACTACTCTACGAGCAGTACTTC. Translating gives CASGPPLGLLYEQYF.

This chain connects TRBV7-8 to TRBJ2-2; D gene uncertain. The CDR3 totals 14 residues. Between the trimmed V and J ends, which lost 5 bases and 6 bases, there was a span of 13 bases. Germline-derived CDR1 and CDR2 are SGHVS and FQNEAQ. The DNA of the CDR3 is TGTGCCAGCAGCCTGGGTCTGGGGTCCGGGGAGCTGTTTTTT. This sequence encodes CASSLGLGSGELFF.

This clonotype was detected many times. This chain uses TRBV6-1 with TRBJ2-1; TRBD2 might be the D (6 bases). Germline CDR1 reads MNHNS; CDR2 reads SASEGT. The CDR3 length is 14 residues. The V end was cut by 5 bases, the J end by 4 bases, with 12 bases between. CDR3 nucleotides: TGTGCCAGCAGTCCGGGACTCGGTTACAATGAGCAGTTCTTC. Translation: CASSPGLGYNEQFF.

This clonotype came up a few times. V usage is TRBV4-2 and J usage is TRBJ2-5; D ambiguous. V was pared by 5 bases and J by 4 bases, with 14 bases between. Per the germline V gene, CDR1 is LGHNA and CDR2 is YNFKEQ. This CDR3 contains 14 residues. The CDR3: CASSTSAGGETQYF. Written as DNA, the CDR3 is TGTGCCAGCAGCACCTCGGCAGGTGGAGAGACCCAGTACTTC.

V is TRBV19 and J is TRBJ2-3; D is undetermined. The CDR3 consists of 13 residues. Germline V gene data show CDR1 as LNHDA and CDR2 as SQIVND (reference sequence). Trimming pared 6 bases from V and 4 bases from J, leaving 11 bases between. CDR3 loop: CASRWSTSDTQYF. The DNA of the CDR3 is TGTGCCAGTAGGTGGAGCACCTCAGATACGCAGTATTTT. The entire variable domain, with the rest obtained from reference TRBV19 and TRBJ2-3, is as follows: DGGITQSPKYLFRKEGQNVTLSCEQNLNHDAMYWYRQDPGQGLRLIYYSQIVNDFQKGDIAEGYSVSREKKESFPLTVTSAQKNPTAFYLCASRWSTSDTQYFGPGTRLTVL.

The rearrangement joins TRBV20-1 to TRBJ1-5; D unclear. Germline CDR1 DFQATT, CDR2 SNEGSKA (reference sequence). V lost 6 bases, J lost 3 bases, and 12 bases lay in between. This CDR3 contains 13 residues. This CDR3 reads CSAEAGYNQPQHF. DNA of the CDR3: TGCAGTGCCGAGGCGGGCTACAATCAGCCCCAGCATTTT.

V is TRBV2 and J is TRBJ2-7, with D perhaps matching TRBD2 (6 bases). Trimming removed 6 bases from V and 2 bases from J, with 17 bases in between. CDR1 is SNHLY, CDR2 FYNNEI, per germline. CDR3 length: 15 residues. As DNA, the CDR3 is TGTGCCAGCAGGGGTACTAGCCTAGCAACCTACGAGCAGTACTTC. Translated, it gives CASRGTSLATYEQYF.

This clonotype was found a few times. V and J are TRBV12-3 or TRBV12-4 and TRBJ1-5; D unclear. The CDR3 is made up of 13 amino acids. The V end lost 8 bases, the J end lost 5 bases, and 13 bases lay between the germline ends. The CDR3 spells CASAGGGHQPQHF. Written as DNA, the CDR3 is TGTGCCAGCGCTGGTGGCGGCCATCAGCCCCAGCATTTT.

The chain carries TRBV20-1 and TRBJ1-1; D is perhaps TRBD1 (6 bases). Germline lookup yields CDR1 DFQATT and CDR2 SNEGSKA (reference sequence). The CDR3 extends over 14 amino acids. V lost 3 bases and J lost 3, with 14 bases in between. CDR3 DNA sequence: TGCAGTGCTAGGACCCTAACAGGGTACACTGAAGCTTTCTTT. Amino acids: CSARTLTGYTEAFF.

This clonotype was seen a few times. V usage is TRBV7-2 and J usage is TRBJ2-3, with 9 bases fitting TRBD2. With 2 bases clipped from V and 4 bases from J, the junction kept 10 bases outside the gene matches. The CDR3 is made up of 17 amino acids. The germline V gene encodes CDR1 SGHTA and CDR2 FQGNSA. CDR3 loop: CASSLSPAGGFADTQYF. As DNA, the CDR3 is TGTGCCAGCAGCTTAAGCCCAGCGGGGGGCTTCGCAGATACGCAGTATTTT.

The chain combines TRBV7-9 with TRBJ2-3; D tentatively fits TRBD1 or TRBD2 (5 bases each). CDR3 length: 15 residues. V lost 8 bases to trimming and J lost 4 bases, with 19 bases between them. Germline CDR1 reads SEHNR; CDR2 reads FQNEAQ (reference sequence). CDR3 sequence reads: CASGKRAVGPDTQYF. CDR3 DNA: TGTGCCAGCGGTAAAAGGGCGGTGGGACCAGATACGCAGTATTTT. Combining the CDR3 with reference TRBV7-9 and TRBJ2-3 gives the whole variable domain DTGVSQNPRHKITKRGQNVTFRCDPISEHNRLYWYRQTLGQGPEFLTYFQNEAQLEKSRLLSDRFSAERPKGSFSTLEIQRTEQGDSAMYLCASGKRAVGPDTQYFGPGTRLTVL.

This clonotype was detected a few times. V gene TRBV20-1 combines with J gene TRBJ2-3; D perhaps matches TRBD2 (5 bases). V lost 6 bases to trimming and J lost 0 bases, with 13 bases between them. The CDR3 runs to 14 residues. Germline V gene lookup returns CDR1 DFQATT and CDR2 SNEGSKA (reference sequence). CDR3 sequence: CSAESRTSTDTQYF. CDR3 sequence (DNA): TGCAGTGCCGAATCGAGGACTAGCACAGATACGCAGTATTTT.

This clonotype was detected many times. The V call is TRBV5-1, the J call TRBJ2-3; tentatively, D is TRBD1 (5 bases). Germline values: CDR1 SGHRS, CDR2 YFSETQ. The CDR3 contains 14 residues. Trimming stripped 1 base from V and 3 bases from J, with 9 bases between. The CDR3 bases are TGCGCCAGCAGCTTGTACGCAGGGACAGATACGCAGTATTTT. It encodes CASSLYAGTDTQYF.

This clonotype occurred a few times. The chain joins TRBV7-3 to TRBJ2-5, with a possible D match to TRBD1 (6 bases). Germline V gene data show CDR1 as SGHTA and CDR2 as FQGTGA. The CDR3 is made up of 13 amino acids. The V gene lost 4 bases and the J gene lost 5 bases, with 11 bases spanning the gap. The CDR3 is CASSYDRLETQYF. DNA of the CDR3: TGTGCCAGCAGCTACGACAGGCTGGAGACCCAGTACTTC.

This rearrangement joins TRBV11-3 to TRBJ2-1; D gene unclear. Trimming stripped 4 bases from V and 7 bases from J, with 14 bases between. Germline CDR1 and CDR2: SGHNT and YENEEA. The CDR3 is 14 residues long. The CDR3 nucleotides are TGTGCCAGCAGCTGGTCCTTGGGGTCTAATGAGCAGTTCTTC. This sequence encodes CASSWSLGSNEQFF.

A few counts support this clonotype. The genes are TRBV6-5 and TRBJ2-7; 7 nucleotides align to TRBD2. CDR3 length equals 14 residues. V trimming: 0 bases; J trimming: 3 bases; junction bases outside the gene matches: 2. Germline V gene lookup returns CDR1 MNHEY and CDR2 SVGAGI. CDR3 DNA sequence: TGTGCCAGCAGTTACTCGGGAGGGCTCTACGAGCAGTACTTC. Amino acid sequence: CASSYSGGLYEQYF.

The chain uses TRBV20-1 and TRBJ2-5; D is undetermined. Trimming removed 6 bases from V and 2 bases from J, with 10 bases in between. Germline CDR1 DFQATT, CDR2 SNEGSKA (reference sequence). This CDR3 contains 12 residues. CDR3 residues: CSASTQQETQYF. Written as DNA, the CDR3 is TGCAGTGCGTCGACTCAGCAAGAGACCCAGTACTTC.

The chain carries TRBV11-2 and TRBJ2-5, with 13 bases matching TRBD2. CDR3 length: 18 residues. V was pared by 4 bases and J by 0 bases, with 8 bases of the junction left unmatched. Germline V gene sequence: CDR1 SGHAT, CDR2 FQNNGV. The CDR3 bases are TGTGCCAGCAGCTCCACTAGCGGGGGGGCCCCGTACCAAGAGACCCAGTACTTC. The encoded protein is CASSSTSGGAPYQETQYF.

The chain couples TRBV19 to TRBJ2-1; D remains unclear. Germline V gene data show CDR1 as LNHDA and CDR2 as SQIVND (reference sequence). The length of the CDR3 is 14 residues. V was clipped by 3 bases and J by 3 bases, with 9 bases between them. CDR3 protein: CASSIKPSYNEQFF. CDR3 coding DNA: TGTGCCAGTAGTATTAAGCCCAGCTACAATGAGCAGTTCTTC.

This clonotype has only a few counts. The rearrangement links TRBV5-6 to TRBJ1-1; D gene uncertain. The V end lost 4 bases, the J end lost 4 bases, and 17 bases lay between the germline ends. Germline V gene sequence: CDR1 SGHDT, CDR2 YYEEEE. CDR3 length: 15 amino acids. This CDR3 is CASSPSVRRRTEAFF. The CDR3 region has the DNA TGTGCCAGCAGCCCGTCCGTGCGAAGGCGCACTGAAGCTTTCTTT.

The chain uses TRBV15 and TRBJ2-7, with 10 bases aligning to TRBD1. This CDR3 region has 17 residues. V lost 3 bases, J lost 7 bases, and 15 bases stayed unmatched. Germline V gene lookup returns CDR1 LNHNV and CDR2 YYDKDF (reference sequence). CDR3 sequence: CATSSAFSGTGAGEQYF. In DNA, the CDR3 is TGTGCCACCAGCAGCGCATTCTCCGGGACAGGGGCAGGAGAGCAGTACTTC.